A single sample is the source of the 28 T cell receptor beta chains below, sequenced in a study of blood T cell repertoires in COVID-19. Some clones are missing from TCRdb's copy, which holds only in-frame ones; the method was immunoSEQ multiplex PCR. In the table there are some 250,000 clones, about nine tenths of which are singletons. Material for sequencing was peripheral blood. Receptors were obtained from a man in his 60s with acute or convalescent COVID-19.

This rearrangement joins TRBV5-4 to TRBJ2-5, with D maybe TRBD1 (7 bases). Germline V lookup: CDR1 SGHNT, CDR2 YYREEE (reference sequence). This CDR3 is 14 amino acids long. With 5 bases removed from V and 4 bases from J, the gap between germline ends came to 15 bases. CDR3 bases: TGTGCCAGCAGTTCCGGGGGACAGAGAGAGACCCAGTACTTC. This codes for CASSSGGQRETQYF.

This chain links TRBV11-3 with TRBJ1-2, with 10 bases aligning to TRBD1. The CDR3 has 15 amino acids. Germline trimming cut 3 bases from V and 4 bases from J; bases unmatched to any gene: 5. The germline V gene has CDR1 SGHNT and CDR2 YENEEA. The CDR3 bases are TGTGCCAGCAGCTTTTCCGGACAGGGGGGCTATGGCTACACCTTC. Translating gives CASSFSGQGGYGYTF.

The gene calls are TRBV3-1 (or the pseudogene TRBV3-2) and TRBJ2-3, with 7 bases lining up with TRBD1. CDR1 and CDR2 (germline): LGHDT, YNNKEL (reference sequence). J gave up 3 bases and V 4 bases, and 7 bases lay outside the gene matches. The CDR3 runs 15 residues. The CDR3 nucleotides read TGTGCCAGCAGCCGAGATGACAGGGCTACAGATACGCAGTATTTT. Translated: CASSRDDRATDTQYF.

This rearrangement joins TRBV7-2 to TRBJ1-1; possible D gene TRBD1, 6 bases. Germline loops: CDR1 SGHTA, CDR2 FQGNSA. Trimming removed 3 bases from V and 1 base from J, with 12 bases in between. CDR3 size: 15 residues. This CDR3 is CASSLTGQRNTEAFF. DNA of the CDR3: TGTGCCAGCAGCTTGACCGGACAGAGGAACACTGAAGCTTTCTTT.

Points on this clone: Other DNA sequences from this sample encode an identical CDR3 as well. This chain uses TRBV30 with TRBJ1-4; D is uncertain. The CDR3 consists of 13 residues. Trimming left V 0 bases short and J 5 bases short, with 7 bases between. Looked up from germline, CDR1 is GTSNPN and CDR2 is SVGIG (reference sequence). Here the CDR3 reads CAWSVNSNEKLFF. CDR3 in DNA: TGTGCCTGGAGTGTAAATTCAAATGAAAAACTGTTTTTT.

The rearrangement links TRBV19 to TRBJ1-1; D uncertain. Trimming took 3 bases from V and 3 from J, leaving 8 bases between them. The CDR3 is 13 residues long. The V gene's germline CDR1 is LNHDA and CDR2 SQIVND (reference sequence). CDR3 nucleotides: TGTGCCAGTAGTATCCGACGGGACACTGAAGCTTTCTTT. It is translated as CASSIRRDTEAFF.

This chain's CDR3 is CASSSGPGGYTEAFF. In DNA, the CDR3 is TGTGCCAGCAGTTCAGGACCTGGAGGGTACACTGAAGCTTTCTTT. V and J are TRBV27 and TRBJ1-1; D unresolved. Germline V gene lookup returns CDR1 MNHEY and CDR2 SMNVEV (reference sequence). CDR3 length: 15 residues. V was cut by 4 bases and J by 3 bases, with 15 bases left in between.

The chain carries TRBV6-5 and TRBJ1-1; no clear D gene. The CDR3 runs to 13 residues. From germline, CDR1 is MNHEY and CDR2 SVGAGI. With 6 bases removed from V and 5 bases from J, the gap between germline ends came to 13 bases. CDR3 sequence reads: CASSVTLQTEAFF. CDR3 sequence (DNA): TGTGCCAGCAGCGTTACCCTCCAGACTGAAGCTTTCTTT.

The chain employs TRBV19 and TRBJ2-7, with 9 bases matching TRBD2. V was pared by 10 bases and J by 2 bases, with 6 bases of the junction left unmatched. CDR1 and CDR2 (germline): LNHDA, SQIVND (reference sequence). This CDR3 comprises 13 residues. CDR3 bases: TGTGCCACGGCGAGCGGGAGGCCCTACGAGCAGTACTTC. Encoded protein: CATASGRPYEQYF.

CDR3 DNA sequence: TGTGCCAGCAGCTTAGCACCCGGGACTAGCGGGACCTTCCCCTACGAGCAGTACTTC. Its translation: CASSLAPGTSGTFPYEQYF. The genes are TRBV7-8 and TRBJ2-7; 13 bases are shared with TRBD2. The CDR3 contains 19 residues. Germline V gene sequence: CDR1 SGHVS, CDR2 FQNEAQ. V lost 0 bases to trimming and J lost 2 bases; unmatched junction nucleotides: 10.

The chain recombines TRBV6-2 or TRBV6-3 with TRBJ2-4; 15 bases map to TRBD2. CDR3 size: 19 residues. The germline CDR1 and CDR2 sequences are MNHEY and SVGEGT. V shed 5 bases, J shed 7 bases, and the junction held 15 bases outside the gene matches. The CDR3 sequence: CASSGGLAGGPMRPNIQYF. CDR3 sequence (DNA): TGTGCCAGCAGTGGTGGACTAGCGGGAGGGCCGATGAGGCCCAACATTCAGTACTTC.

V is TRBV29-1 and J is TRBJ2-1; D unresolved. The CDR3 loop spans 15 amino acids. Between the trimmed V and J ends, which lost 4 bases and 6 bases, there was a span of 19 bases. Germline values: CDR1 SQVTM, CDR2 ANQGSEA. Written as DNA, the CDR3 is TGCAGCGTTGGAAAAGGAGCTATGTCTACCAATGAGCAGTTCTTC. Encoded protein: CSVGKGAMSTNEQFF.

The rearrangement joins TRBV28 to TRBJ2-5, with TRBD2 matching 10 bases. With 9 bases clipped from V and 2 bases from J, the junction kept 12 bases outside the gene matches. Germline V lookup: CDR1 MDHEN, CDR2 SYDVKM. The CDR3 is 16 amino acids. This CDR3 reads CASKSGRARGQETQYF. The CDR3 bases are TGTGCCAGTAAAAGCGGGAGGGCCCGGGGGCAAGAGACCCAGTACTTC. Drawing the rest from reference TRBV28 and TRBJ2-5, the complete variable domain is DVKVTQSSRYLVKRTGEKVFLECVQDMDHENMFWYRQDPGLGLRLIYFSYDVKMKEKGDIPEGYSVSREKKERFSLILESASTNQTSMYLCASKSGRARGQETQYFGPGTRLLVL.

This chain uses TRBV6-2 or TRBV6-3 with TRBJ2-3; 7 bases map to TRBD2. CDR1 is MNHEY, CDR2 SVGEGT, per germline. After removal of 2 bases from V and 1 base from J, the junction contained 6 bases not matched to a gene. This CDR3 is built from 16 residues. CDR3 bases: TGTGCCAGCAGTTACCGGACTAGTGGGGGCACAGATACGCAGTATTTT. This translates into CASSYRTSGGTDTQYF.

This chain joins TRBV18 and TRBJ1-3; no clear D gene. The CDR3 consists of 15 residues. Germline CDR1 KGHSH, CDR2 LQKENI. Trimming took 3 bases from V and 0 from J, leaving 9 bases between them. This CDR3 reads CASSPREISGNTIYF. The DNA of the CDR3 is TGTGCCAGCTCACCCCGGGAGATCTCTGGAAACACCATATATTTT. Filled out from reference TRBV18 and TRBJ1-3, the complete variable domain reads NAGVMQNPRHLVRRRGQEARLRCSPMKGHSHVYWYRQLPEEGLKFMVYLQKENIIDESGMPKERFSAEFPKEGPSILRIQQVVRGDSAAYFCASSPREISGNTIYFGEGSWLTVV.

The chain links TRBV24-1 to TRBJ2-3; 9 bases line up with TRBD1. The CDR3 runs to 16 residues. Unmatched junction bases numbered 6, after V lost 4 bases and J lost 2 bases. CDR1 is KGHDR, CDR2 SFDVKD, per germline. The CDR3 here is CATSDPTGGLTDTQYF. The DNA of the CDR3 is TGTGCCACCAGTGACCCTACAGGGGGCCTCACAGATACGCAGTATTTT.

The chain couples TRBV6-6 to TRBJ1-1; 9 positions agree with TRBD1. Germline-derived CDR1 and CDR2 are MNHNY and SVGAGI (reference sequence). After removal of 5 bases from V and 11 bases from J, the junction contained 3 bases not matched to a gene. The CDR3 contains 11 residues. The CDR3 loop is CASSVQGAAFF. Here the CDR3 DNA reads TGTGCCAGCAGTGTACAGGGGGCGGCTTTCTTT.

The chain is built from TRBV20-1 and TRBJ2-1; a weak D match, TRBD1 (6 bases). V gave up 6 bases and J gave up 12 bases, with 15 bases separating them. The CDR3 contains 11 residues. Per germline, CDR1 DFQATT and CDR2 SNEGSKA (reference sequence). The CDR3 here is CSADQGIAQFF. In DNA form, the CDR3 reads TGCAGTGCCGACCAGGGGATTGCGCAGTTCTTC.

The chain has TRBV18 and TRBJ1-3; a possible D gene is TRBD1 (6 bases). The CDR3 runs to 17 residues. V gave up 1 base and J gave up 1 base, with 14 bases separating them. Germline V gene data show CDR1 as KGHSH and CDR2 as LQKENI. CDR3 nucleotides: TGTGCCAGCTCACCACGGATCACAGGGACGTCTGGAAACACCATATATTTT. As protein: CASSPRITGTSGNTIYF.

The chain links TRBV2 to TRBJ1-4, with a possible D match to TRBD1 (5 bases). Trimming pared 2 bases from V and 7 bases from J, leaving 14 bases between. CDR3 length equals 15 residues. In germline, CDR1 is SNHLY, CDR2 FYNNEI. The CDR3 sequence: CASSESGVLIEKLFF. The CDR3 DNA follows: TGTGCCAGCAGTGAATCGGGGGTCTTGATTGAAAAACTGTTTTTT.

This clone was counted a single time. V is TRBV28 and J is TRBJ2-2, with 7 nucleotides matching TRBD2. The CDR3 totals 16 residues. Trimming cost V 4 bases and J 2 bases; bases outside gene matches: 7. The germline V gene encodes CDR1 MDHEN and CDR2 SYDVKM. The CDR3 loop reads CASSSPWGGNTGELFF. The CDR3 nucleotides read TGTGCCAGCAGTTCCCCTTGGGGGGGTAACACCGGGGAGCTGTTTTTT. The whole variable domain, remainder taken from reference TRBV28 and TRBJ2-2, is DVKVTQSSRYLVKRTGEKVFLECVQDMDHENMFWYRQDPGLGLRLIYFSYDVKMKEKGDIPEGYSVSREKKERFSLILESASTNQTSMYLCASSSPWGGNTGELFFGEGSRLTVL.

The V and J genes are TRBV24-1 and TRBJ1-2, with D tentatively TRBD1 (5 bases). Deletions cut 2 bases from V and 6 bases from J, with 15 bases between. Germline CDR1 reads KGHDR; CDR2 reads SFDVKD. CDR3 length equals 15 residues. The CDR3 loop reads CATSDSNPGLHGYTF. The CDR3 DNA is TGTGCCACCAGTGATTCAAACCCAGGGCTGCATGGCTACACCTTC.

This rearrangement joins TRBV7-3 to TRBJ1-5, with no clear D. The CDR3 length is 18 residues. Germline V lookup: CDR1 SGHTA, CDR2 FQGTGA. V lost 1 base and J lost 6, with 22 bases in between. The CDR3 DNA sequence: TGTGCCAGCAGCTTAATAACCGCCTTTACATCGGGTTGTCAGCCCCAGCATTTT. Translating gives CASSLITAFTSGCQPQHF.

The CDR3 here is CASSFSGRRAFF. The CDR3 region has the DNA TGTGCCAGTTCCTTTTCTGGCAGGAGGGCTTTCTTT. This chain uses TRBV19 with TRBJ1-1; D unresolved. Trimming removed 8 bases at V and 11 bases at J, with 18 bases between. The germline V gene encodes CDR1 LNHDA and CDR2 SQIVND (reference sequence). The CDR3 loop spans 12 amino acids.

The chain has TRBV28 and TRBJ2-7; 10 nucleotides match TRBD1. The CDR3 length is 14 residues. V lost 7 bases to trimming and J lost 1 base; unmatched junction nucleotides: 4. Per germline, CDR1 MDHEN and CDR2 SYDVKM. The CDR3 is CASTSGQGSYEQYF. The CDR3 coding sequence is TGTGCCAGCACTTCGGGACAGGGGTCCTACGAGCAGTACTTC.

The chain uses TRBV6-2 or TRBV6-3 and TRBJ1-5, with 7 nucleotides matching TRBD1. Germline CDR1 and CDR2: MNHEY and SVGEGT. J gave up 2 bases and V 0 bases, and 7 bases lay outside the gene matches. The CDR3 length is 17 residues. The CDR3 DNA reads TGTGCCAGCAGTTACTCGATGCGAGGGGGCGGCAATCAGCCCCAGCATTTT. This translates into CASSYSMRGGGNQPQHF.

This clone was detected a few times. The chain carries TRBV27 and TRBJ2-1, with 10 bases identical to TRBD1. The CDR3 runs 16 residues. CDR1 MNHEY and CDR2 SMNVEV come from the germline V gene (reference sequence). V gave up 0 bases and J gave up 10 bases; unmatched junction bases: 9. DNA of the CDR3: TGTGCCAGCAGTTTATCGAGGGGACAGGGGAATTGGGAGCAGTTCTTC. It codes for CASSLSRGQGNWEQFF.

The CDR3, as DNA: TGTGCCGCCAGGACAGGTGGCACTGAAGCTTTCTTT. Translated, it gives CAARTGGTEAFF. V usage is TRBV6-5 and J usage is TRBJ1-1, with 7 bases identical to TRBD1. V lost 11 bases and J lost 4; bases outside the gene matches: 7. The CDR3 spans 12 residues. Germline V gene lookup returns CDR1 MNHEY and CDR2 SVGAGI.